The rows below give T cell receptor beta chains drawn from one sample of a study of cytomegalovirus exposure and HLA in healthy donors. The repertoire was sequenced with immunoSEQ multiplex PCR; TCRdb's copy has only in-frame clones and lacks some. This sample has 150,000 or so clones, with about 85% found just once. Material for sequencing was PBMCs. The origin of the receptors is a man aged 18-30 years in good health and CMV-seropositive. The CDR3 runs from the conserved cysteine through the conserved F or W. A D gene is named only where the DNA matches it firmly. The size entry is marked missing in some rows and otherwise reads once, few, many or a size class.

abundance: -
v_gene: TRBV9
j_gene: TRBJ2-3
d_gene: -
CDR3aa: CASSVGSVDADTQYF
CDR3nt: TGTGCCAGCAGCGTAGGGTCGGTAGATGCAGATACGCAGTATTTT

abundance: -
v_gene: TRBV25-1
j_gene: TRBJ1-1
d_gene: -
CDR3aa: CASSGQTNTEAFF
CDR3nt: TGTGCCAGCAGCGGACAGACGAACACTGAAGCTTTCTTT

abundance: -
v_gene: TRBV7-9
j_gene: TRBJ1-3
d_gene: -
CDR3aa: CASSLARAGGPGNTIYF
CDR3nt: TGTGCCAGCAGCTTAGCGAGGGCAGGCGGTCCTGGAAACACCATATATTTT

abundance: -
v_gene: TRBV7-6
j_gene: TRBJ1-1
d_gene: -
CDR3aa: CASSLLGRAPEAFF
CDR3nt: TGTGCCAGCAGCCTGTTGGGCAGGGCCCCTGAAGCTTTCTTT

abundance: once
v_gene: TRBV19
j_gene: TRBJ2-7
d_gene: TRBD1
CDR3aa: CASSGGTGLVDEQYF
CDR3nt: TGTGCCAGTAGTGGGGGGACAGGGCTTGTGGACGAGCAGTACTTC

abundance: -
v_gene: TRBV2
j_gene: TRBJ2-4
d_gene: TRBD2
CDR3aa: CASSEEASGAKNSQYF
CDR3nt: TGTGCCAGCAGTGAAGAGGCTAGCGGGGCCAAAAACAGTCAGTACTTC

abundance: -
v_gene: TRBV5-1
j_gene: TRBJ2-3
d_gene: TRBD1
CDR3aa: CASSWGGTTGSTDTQYF
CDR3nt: TGCGCCAGCAGCTGGGGCGGAACGACAGGGAGCACAGATACGCAGTATTTT

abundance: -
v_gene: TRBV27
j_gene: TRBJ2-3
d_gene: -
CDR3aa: CASSLSRVEDTQYF
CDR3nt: TGTGCCAGCAGTTTATCGAGGGTCGAAGATACGCAGTATTTT

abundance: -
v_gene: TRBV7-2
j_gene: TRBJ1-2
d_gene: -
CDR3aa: CASSFGGNYGYTF
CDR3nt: TGTGCCAGCAGCTTTGGGGGCAACTATGGCTACACCTTC

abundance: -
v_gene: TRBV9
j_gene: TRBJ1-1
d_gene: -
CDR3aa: CASSSHGGLNTEAFF
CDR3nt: TGTGCCAGCAGCTCACACGGGGGACTGAACACTGAAGCTTTCTTT

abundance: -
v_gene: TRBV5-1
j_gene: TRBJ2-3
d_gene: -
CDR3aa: CASSLYGGRADTQYF
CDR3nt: TGCGCCAGCAGCTTGTACGGGGGTCGGGCAGATACGCAGTATTTT

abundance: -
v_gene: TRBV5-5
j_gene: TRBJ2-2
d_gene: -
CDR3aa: CASSLGGFTGELFF
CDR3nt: TGTGCCAGCAGCTTGGGGGGCTTCACCGGGGAGCTGTTTTTT

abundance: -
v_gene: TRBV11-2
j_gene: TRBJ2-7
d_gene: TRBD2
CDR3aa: CASSLGLAGGSEQYF
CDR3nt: TGTGCCAGCAGCCTAGGACTAGCGGGGGGGTCGGAGCAGTACTTC

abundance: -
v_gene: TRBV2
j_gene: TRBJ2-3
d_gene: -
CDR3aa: CASKRQTEERRDTQYF
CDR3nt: TGTGCCAGCAAGCGTCAGACAGAAGAAAGGCGGGATACGCAGTATTTT

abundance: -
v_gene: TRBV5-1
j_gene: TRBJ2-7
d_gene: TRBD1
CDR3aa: CASSFGQERNEQYF
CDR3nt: TGCGCCAGCAGCTTCGGACAGGAGCGTAACGAGCAGTACTTC

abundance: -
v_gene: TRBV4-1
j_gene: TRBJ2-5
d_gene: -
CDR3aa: CASSPLRADQETQYF
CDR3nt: TGCGCCAGCAGCCCCCTTCGAGCGGATCAAGAGACCCAGTACTTC

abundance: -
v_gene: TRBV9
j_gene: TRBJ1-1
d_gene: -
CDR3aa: CASSVNLGDDTEAFF
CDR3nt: TGTGCCAGCAGCGTTAATTTAGGGGATGACACTGAAGCTTTCTTT

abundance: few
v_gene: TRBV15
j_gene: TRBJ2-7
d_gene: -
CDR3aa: CATSSGVSGLRGEQYF
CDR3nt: TGTGCCACCAGCAGTGGGGTTTCCGGCCTTAGGGGCGAGCAGTACTTC

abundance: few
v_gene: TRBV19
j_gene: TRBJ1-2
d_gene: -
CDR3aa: CASSIGGHRNYGYTF
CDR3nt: TGTGCCAGTAGTATAGGTGGGCACCGCAACTATGGCTACACCTTC

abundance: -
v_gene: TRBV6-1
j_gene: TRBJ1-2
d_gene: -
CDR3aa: CASSELAMSGYTF
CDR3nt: TGTGCCAGCAGTGAATTAGCGATGAGTGGCTACACCTTC

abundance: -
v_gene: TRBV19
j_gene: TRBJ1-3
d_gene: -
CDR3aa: CASSTRYSGNTIYF
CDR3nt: TGTGCCAGTAGTACCAGGTACTCTGGAAACACCATATATTTT

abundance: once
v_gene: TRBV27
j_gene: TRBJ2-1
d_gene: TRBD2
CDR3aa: CASILPGGEQFF
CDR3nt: TGTGCCAGCATCCTCCCGGGGGGTGAGCAGTTCTTC

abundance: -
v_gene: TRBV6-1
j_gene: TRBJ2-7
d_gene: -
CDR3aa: CASSELGAYEQYF
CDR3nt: TGTGCCAGCAGTGAATTGGGAGCCTACGAGCAGTACTTC

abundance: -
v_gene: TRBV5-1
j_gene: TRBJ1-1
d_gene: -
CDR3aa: CASSYTGLRTEAFF
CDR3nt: TGCGCCAGCAGTTATACAGGGCTTCGGACTGAAGCTTTCTTT

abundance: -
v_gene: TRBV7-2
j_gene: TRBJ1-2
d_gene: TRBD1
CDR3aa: CASSGTGNYGYTF
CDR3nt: TGTGCCAGCAGCGGGACAGGGAACTATGGCTACACCTTC

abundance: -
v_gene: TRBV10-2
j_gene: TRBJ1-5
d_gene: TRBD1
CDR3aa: CASSEQGLRQPQHF
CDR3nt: TGCGCCAGCAGTGAACAGGGGTTGCGGCAGCCCCAGCATTTT

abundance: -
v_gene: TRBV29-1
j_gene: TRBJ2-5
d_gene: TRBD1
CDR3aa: CSVVRGRDRGMETQYF
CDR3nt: TGCAGCGTTGTAAGGGGCCGGGACAGGGGTATGGAGACCCAGTACTTC

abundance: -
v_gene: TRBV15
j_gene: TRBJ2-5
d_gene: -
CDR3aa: CATSHEVVVETQYF
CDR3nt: TGTGCCACCAGTCATGAGGTTGTCGTGGAGACCCAGTACTTC

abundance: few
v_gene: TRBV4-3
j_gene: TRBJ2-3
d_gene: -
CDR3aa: CASSESGTDTQYF
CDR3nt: TGCGCCAGCAGCGAAAGCGGCACAGATACGCAGTATTTT

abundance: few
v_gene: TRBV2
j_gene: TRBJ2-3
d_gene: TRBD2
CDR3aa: CASSERGGGSTDTQYF
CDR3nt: TGTGCCAGCAGTGAAAGGGGCGGGGGGAGCACAGATACGCAGTATTTT

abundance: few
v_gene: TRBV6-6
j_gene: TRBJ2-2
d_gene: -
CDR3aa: CASSNRKPGELFF
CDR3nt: TGTGCCAGCAGTAACAGAAAACCCGGGGAGCTGTTTTTT

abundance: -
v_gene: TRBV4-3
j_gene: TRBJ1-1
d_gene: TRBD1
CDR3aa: CASSHGTGGPEAFF
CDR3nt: TGCGCCAGCAGCCATGGGACAGGGGGACCTGAAGCTTTCTTT

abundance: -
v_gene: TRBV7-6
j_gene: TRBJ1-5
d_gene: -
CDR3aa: CASSLEAGDSNQPQHF
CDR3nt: TGTGCCAGCAGCTTAGAGGCAGGGGATAGCAATCAGCCCCAGCATTTT

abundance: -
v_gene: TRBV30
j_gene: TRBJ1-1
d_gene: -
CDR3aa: CAWSLAGGTEAFF
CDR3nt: TGTGCCTGGAGTCTCGCGGGGGGCACTGAAGCTTTCTTT

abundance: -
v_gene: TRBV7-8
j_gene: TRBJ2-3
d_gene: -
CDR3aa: CASSPRARPPSTDTQYF
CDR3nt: TGTGCCAGCAGCCCCCGCGCGCGGCCTCCTAGCACAGATACGCAGTATTTT

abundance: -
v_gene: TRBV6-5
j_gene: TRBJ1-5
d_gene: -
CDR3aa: CASSYDGGSNQPQHF
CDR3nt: TGTGCCAGCAGTTACGACGGGGGTAGCAATCAGCCCCAGCATTTT

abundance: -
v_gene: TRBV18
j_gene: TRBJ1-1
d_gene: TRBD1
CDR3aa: CASSPQGANTEAFF
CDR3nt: TGTGCCAGCTCACCACAGGGGGCGAACACTGAAGCTTTCTTT

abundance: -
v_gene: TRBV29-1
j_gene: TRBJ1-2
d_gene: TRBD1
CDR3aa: CSVSGTGFFGYTF
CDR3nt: TGCAGCGTGTCCGGGACAGGGTTCTTTGGCTACACCTTC

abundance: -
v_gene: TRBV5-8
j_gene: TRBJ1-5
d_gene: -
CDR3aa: CASSLITGSGGNQPQHF
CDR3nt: TGTGCCAGCAGCCTGATTACAGGGTCGGGTGGCAATCAGCCCCAGCATTTT

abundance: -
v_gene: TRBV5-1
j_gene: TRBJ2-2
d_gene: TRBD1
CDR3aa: CASSRQGDTGELFF
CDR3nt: TGCGCCAGCAGCCGACAGGGAGACACCGGGGAGCTGTTTTTT

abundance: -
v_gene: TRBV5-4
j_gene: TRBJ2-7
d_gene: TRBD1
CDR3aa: CASSHAGGLYQQYF
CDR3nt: TGTGCCAGCAGCCATGCAGGGGGCCTCTACCAGCAGTACTTC

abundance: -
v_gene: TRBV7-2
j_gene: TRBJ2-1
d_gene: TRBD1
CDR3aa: CASSLARQGEQFF
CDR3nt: TGTGCCAGCAGCTTAGCCCGACAGGGAGAGCAGTTCTTC

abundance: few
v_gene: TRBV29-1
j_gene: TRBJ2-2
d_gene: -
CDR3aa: CSVFYTGELFF
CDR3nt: TGCAGCGTATTCTACACCGGGGAGCTGTTTTTT

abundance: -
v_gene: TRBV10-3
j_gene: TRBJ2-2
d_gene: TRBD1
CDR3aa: CAISGATGTGDTGELFF
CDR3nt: TGTGCCATCAGTGGGGCAACCGGGACAGGGGACACCGGGGAGCTGTTTTTT

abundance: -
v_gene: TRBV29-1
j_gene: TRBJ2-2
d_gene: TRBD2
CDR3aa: CSANSGGSNTGELFF
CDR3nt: TGCAGCGCAAATAGCGGGGGTTCAAACACCGGGGAGCTGTTTTTT

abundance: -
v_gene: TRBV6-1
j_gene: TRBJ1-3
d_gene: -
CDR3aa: CASSEEEGASGNTIYF
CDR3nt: TGTGCCAGCAGTGAAGAGGAAGGGGCCTCTGGAAACACCATATATTTT

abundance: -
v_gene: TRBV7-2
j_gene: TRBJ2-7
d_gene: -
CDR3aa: CASSQDRNYEQYF
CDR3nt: TGTGCCAGCAGCCAAGACAGGAATTACGAGCAGTACTTC

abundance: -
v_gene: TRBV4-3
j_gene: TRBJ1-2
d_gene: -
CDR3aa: CASSQDMVAGRNYGYTF
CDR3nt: TGCGCCAGCAGCCAAGATATGGTGGCAGGGAGGAACTATGGCTACACCTTC

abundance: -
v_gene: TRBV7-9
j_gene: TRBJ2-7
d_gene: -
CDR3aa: CASSAPGAYEQYF
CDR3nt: TGTGCCAGCAGCGCACCCGGGGCCTACGAGCAGTACTTC

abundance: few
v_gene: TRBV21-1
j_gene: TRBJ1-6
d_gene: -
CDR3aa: CASSKPRTGRNSPLHF
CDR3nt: TGTGCCAGCAGCAAACCCCGGACAGGGAGGAATTCACCCCTCCACTTT

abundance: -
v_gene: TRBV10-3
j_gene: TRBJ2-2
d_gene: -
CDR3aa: CAISESGVGTGELFF
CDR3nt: TGTGCCATCAGTGAGTCAGGGGTTGGCACCGGGGAGCTGTTTTTT

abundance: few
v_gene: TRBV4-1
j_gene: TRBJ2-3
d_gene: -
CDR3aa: CASSQLIGGTDTQYF
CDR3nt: TGCGCCAGCAGCCAACTTATCGGGGGCACAGATACGCAGTATTTT

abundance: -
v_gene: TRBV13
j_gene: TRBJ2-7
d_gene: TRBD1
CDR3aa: CASSPTFKGQGSHEQYF
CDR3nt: TGTGCCAGCAGCCCCACCTTTAAAGGACAGGGAAGCCACGAGCAGTACTTC